This TCR beta chain was recorded in a study of T cells in Graves' hyperthyroidism and ophthalmopathy. TCR beta CDR3 regions were amplified from RNA transcripts. In the first-round RT-PCR of the TCR CDR3, the HTBI primer set was used. TCRdb processed the multiplex PCR reads anew with MiXCR; each CDR3 protein has one entry. There are about 400,000 distinct CDR3 sequences in the sample; around 14% occur only once, and 32% lies in the top ten. The CDR3 sequence is 16 residues long. Trimming removed 5 bases from V and 0 bases from J, with 16 bases in between. Germline loops: CDR1 SGHVS, CDR2 FNYEAQ. Material for sequencing was blood. This sequence joins TRBV7-6 and TRBJ1-1; unclear D gene. This TCR was sampled from a woman aged 30 to 39 with Graves' hyperthyroidism. The CDR3 reads CASSRPRGGLNTEAFF. The CDR3 DNA reads TGTGCCAGCAGCCGCCCCAGAGGAGGGTTGAACACTGAAGCTTTCTTT.